This section outlines one T cell receptor (beta chain) sequence together with its context. This clone came up once. The specificity of this receptor is unknown. No quality values exist for individual bases; no much larger clone is one base distant. This record belongs to a study of control samples from healthy donors and cancer patients (dated by TCRdb to 2020 to 2022). Including cysteine and phenylalanine, the CDR3 has 13 amino acids. Only CDR3 DNA is held: 39 bases, read in frame from base 1. Between the V and J ends, shortened by 0 bases and 9 bases respectively, the junction contains 10 bases. As encoded in the germline V gene, CDR1 is SGDLS while CDR2 is YYNGEE. Library prep was done by the immunoSEQ multiplex PCR assay. As stored in TCRdb, this immuneACCESS dataset retains in-frame rearrangements with V and J assigned. A fraction of the clones does not appear; measured against another copy, unresolved V genes explain less than half of the discrepancy, and the remainder lacks a known reason. The sample includes about 230,000 clones, with more than 65% observed a single time. Jointly, the top ten make up 13% of the sample.

Sequences were obtained from PBMCs. The TCR was taken from an older woman with lung cancer. The chain is assembled from TRBV9 and TRBJ2-1, with the D gene call left open. At the DNA level, the sequence is TGTGCCAGCAGCGTAGGGATCCACGGTGAGCAGTTCTTC. Translated, this gives CASSVGIHGEQFF.